The TCR beta chain described here comes from a study of blood T cell repertoires in COVID-19 (dated by TCRdb to the early 2020s). In the study overall: Samples from collaborators originated in the United States, Italy and Spain and spanned both the acute and convalescent phases of COVID-19. Sample metadata almost always included a de-identified subject ID, COVID-19 status, age in years and sex. Where available, HLA class I and class II types were taken from metadata supplied by the sample provider and were not determined by assay-based typing. The material from the prospective study consisted of cDNA or gDNA derived from T cells, B-cell-depleted T cells, or PBMCs. The dataset comprised deeply sampled blood TCRbeta repertoires from subjects exposed to, actively infected with, or recovered from COVID-19. Samples came from the ongoing ImmuneRACE study (first 160 participants) plus 1,254 subjects from 6 global collaborators. A freely available public database, intended as a resource for researchers studying the immune response to SARS-CoV-2, is where the repertoires were released.

General conclusions and limits of the study: Clinical and demographic metadata were provided uncurated, with the amount varying by source and participant.

Collaborating institutions collected whole blood in K2EDTA tubes following their own protocols. For TCRbeta analysis, collaborators shipped samples in one of three forms: frozen whole blood, isolated PBMCs, or DNA extracted from either of those sample types. Turning to this clone: Its antigen remains undetermined. Base qualities are not at hand, and no much larger clone is one base apart.

TCRbeta CDR3 regions were amplified from genomic DNA using the immunoSEQ Assay, a bias-controlled multiplex PCR. The paper's processing steps were these. Within the assay, amplification of reference gene primers was used to estimate how many nucleated cells each sample contained. To quantify the absolute abundance of each unique TCRbeta CDR3 rearrangement, sequence reads were collapsed and filtered. For each sample, productive Simpson clonality was calculated as the square root of Simpson's diversity index over productive rearrangements. This immuneACCESS table, as held by TCRdb, lists in-frame sequences with V and J called but not all clones. Of the missing ones, under half trace to an unresolved V gene in checked studies; the others have no known cause. V, J and clone size derive from that table, while D and trimming were established from the DNA sequence. The table for this sample lists under 60,000 clones; 87% of them were counted only once. Around a tenth of the sample is in the top ten clones.

The clonotype was recovered from a human donor with acute or convalescent COVID-19. The donor label of this sample is uncertain. Specimen: peripheral blood.

The bases read TGTGCCACCAGTGATTTGGGAGGGCAAGATACGCAGTATTTT. It translates to CATSDLGGQDTQYF. This sequence uses TRBV24-1 and TRBJ2-3; the D segment could be TRBD2, given 6 matching bases. V and J lose 0 bases and 5 bases, and a span of 8 bases separates them. The CDR3 contains 14 residues, cysteine and phenylalanine counted. Of the read, only the CDR3 DNA is kept; its 42 bases are in frame from base 1. As encoded in the germline V gene, CDR1 is KGHDR while CDR2 is SFDVKD.